This section outlines one TCR beta chain sequence together with its context. Germline V gene lookup returns CDR1 MDHEN and CDR2 SYDVKM. With 2 bases clipped from V and 3 bases from J, the junction kept 4 bases outside the gene matches. This CDR3 has 15 amino acids. This sample stems from a study of blood T cell repertoires in COVID-19. About the research overall: Spain, Italy and the United States supplied samples that represented acute and convalescent COVID-19. T cells, B-cell-depleted T cells, or PBMCs supplied cDNA or gDNA.

Authors' data handling: Amplified reference gene primers provided the basis for estimating nucleated cell counts. Profiling relied on immunoSEQ multiplex PCR, and the TCRdb table lists in-frame clones only, not all of them. V, J and clone size were drawn from that table, and D and trimming were deduced from the DNA. The sample holds under 100,000 clones, about 85% seen once. The V and J genes are TRBV28 and TRBJ1-2, with 9 bases fitting TRBD1. This clonotype was obtained from a woman aged 70-85 years with acute or convalescent COVID-19. The material sequenced was peripheral blood. CDR3 region: CASSLGDRAYYGYTF. CDR3 sequence (DNA): TGTGCCAGCAGTTTAGGGGACAGGGCGTACTATGGCTACACCTTC.